The rows below give T cell receptor beta chains drawn from one sample of a study of blood T cell repertoires in COVID-19. Sequenced by immunoSEQ multiplex PCR; TCRdb stores in-frame clones only, minus some. This sample carries about 140,000 clones, more than 75% of them seen once, and the ten largest clones take roughly 14%. The sample was peripheral blood. These receptors came from a man aged 80 or over with acute or convalescent COVID-19. The CDR3 runs from the conserved cysteine through the conserved F or W. D genes are given only for firm matches. Rows may omit the clone size; those that give it use once, few, many or a size class.

>TRBJ2-7|-|13|-|TRBV29-1
CSTSSRDFGEQYF
TGCAGCACCTCGTCCCGGGACTTTGGAGAGCAGTACTTC
>TRBJ1-2|-|14|few|TRBV28
CASSPPLRFSGYTF
TGTGCCAGCAGTCCTCCCCTACGATTCTCTGGCTACACCTTC
>TRBJ1-2|-|15|-|TRBV7-2
CASSLRGGTNYGYTF
TGTGCCAGCAGCTTAAGGGGGGGGACTAACTATGGCTACACCTTC
>TRBJ2-6|-|17|few|TRBV7-3
CASSLTAPVSGANVLTF
TGTGCCAGCAGCTTAACGGCACCTGTCTCTGGGGCCAACGTCCTGACTTTC
>TRBJ2-1|-|11|-|TRBV20-1
CRADLVREQFF
TGCAGGGCTGACCTGGTCAGGGAGCAGTTCTTC
>TRBJ1-1|-|14|-|TRBV5-1
CASSSDGGNTEAFF
TGCGCCAGCAGCTCGGACGGGGGAAACACTGAAGCTTTCTTT
>TRBJ1-2|-|15|few|TRBV7-9
CASSLALTENYGYTF
TGTGCCAGCAGCTTAGCCCTGACAGAGAACTATGGCTACACCTTC
>TRBJ1-2|TRBD1|14|-|TRBV6-6
CASSPGQGLGGYTF
TGTGCCAGCAGTCCGGGACAGGGGTTGGGGGGCTACACCTTC
>TRBJ1-1|-|16|-|TRBV12-5
CASGWSATGRDTEAFF
TGTGCTAGTGGTTGGTCCGCCACAGGGCGCGACACTGAAGCTTTCTTT
>TRBJ2-4|-|13|-|TRBV5-1
CASSEETGNIQYF
TGCGCCAGCAGTGAGGAAACTGGTAACATTCAGTACTTC
>TRBJ2-1|TRBD1|14|-|TRBV19
CASKQGALVFEQFF
TGTGCCAGCAAACAGGGGGCATTAGTATTTGAGCAGTTCTTC
>TRBJ1-1|TRBD1|13|-|TRBV5-1
CASSLDRAAEAFF
TGCGCCAGCAGCCTAGACAGGGCGGCTGAAGCTTTCTTT
>TRBJ2-7|-|15|-|TRBV2
CASRALLRGGYEQYF
TGTGCCAGCAGGGCCCTCTTGCGGGGAGGATACGAGCAGTACTTC
>TRBJ1-6|TRBD1|15|-|TRBV7-9
CASSAGQVDNSPLHF
TGTGCCAGCAGCGCCGGACAGGTTGATAATTCACCCCTCCACTTT
>TRBJ2-1|-|13|-|TRBV11-3
CASSLSESSSPFF
TGTGCCAGCAGCTTATCAGAAAGTTCTAGCCCGTTCTTC
>TRBJ2-1|TRBD1|16|-|TRBV18
CASSPARTGGADEQFF
TGTGCCAGCTCACCAGCTAGGACAGGGGGCGCGGACGAGCAGTTCTTC
>TRBJ1-2|TRBD1|14|-|TRBV2
CASSETGAYYGYTF
TGTGCCAGCAGTGAAACAGGGGCGTACTATGGCTACACCTTC
>TRBJ2-1|TRBD1|16|-|TRBV27
CASSLSGTGGLNEQFF
TGTGCCAGCAGTTTATCCGGGACAGGGGGACTCAATGAGCAGTTCTTC
>TRBJ1-2|-|18|few|TRBV4-2
CASSQDNGLAGRLDGYTF
TGTGCCAGCAGCCAAGATAACGGATTGGCAGGGCGGCTTGATGGCTACACCTTC
>TRBJ2-7|-|13|-|TRBV2
CASSLTASYEQYF
TGTGCCAGCAGTTTGACAGCCTCCTACGAGCAGTACTTC
>TRBJ2-2|-|15|few|TRBV7-9
CATKRRARNTGELFF
TGTGCCACTAAACGACGAGCGAGGAACACCGGGGAGCTGTTTTTT
>TRBJ2-3|TRBD2|17|-|TRBV3-1/TRBV3-2
CASSQAWTSFLADTQYF
TGTGCCAGCAGCCAAGCTTGGACTAGTTTTTTGGCGGATACGCAGTATTTT
>TRBJ1-5|-|19|once|TRBV7-7
CASSLGGGRWAGDGQPQHF
TGTGCTAGCAGCTTAGGAGGGGGTCGGTGGGCAGGGGACGGTCAGCCCCAGCATTTT
>TRBJ2-3|TRBD2|14|-|TRBV19
CASNKRGESDTQYF
TGTGCCAGTAATAAGCGGGGGGAGTCAGATACGCAGTATTTT
>TRBJ1-2|-|12|-|TRBV9
CASSGPFYGYTF
TGTGCCAGCAGCGGGCCGTTTTATGGCTACACCTTC
>TRBJ1-6|-|16|-|TRBV28
CASSLGGVSYNSPLHF
TGTGCCAGCAGTTTGGGCGGGGTCTCCTATAATTCACCCCTCCACTTT
>TRBJ2-7|-|17|once|TRBV5-8
CASSPLSRTGFNYEQYF
TGTGCCAGCAGCCCACTATCCCGTACAGGATTCAATTACGAGCAGTACTTC
>TRBJ1-2|TRBD1|15|-|TRBV18
CASSPFGQGAPGYTF
TGTGCCAGCTCACCGTTCGGACAGGGCGCCCCGGGCTACACCTTC
>TRBJ2-5|TRBD1|15|-|TRBV28
CASSLLKDRVETQYF
TGTGCCAGCAGTTTACTTAAGGACAGGGTAGAGACCCAGTACTTC
>TRBJ1-5|-|15|once|TRBV5-6
CASSLRSPVNQPQHF
TGTGCCAGCAGCTTGAGAAGCCCCGTGAATCAGCCCCAGCATTTT
>TRBJ1-4|TRBD1|15|-|TRBV7-2
CASSLGWAGGEKLFF
TGTGCCAGCAGCTTAGGGTGGGCAGGGGGCGAAAAACTGTTTTTT
>TRBJ1-2|-|15|-|TRBV15
CATSPGGGANYGYTF
TGTGCCACCAGCCCGGGGGGGGGAGCTAACTATGGCTACACCTTC
>TRBJ2-7|-|14|-|TRBV5-1
CASNDDRTSYEQYF
TGCGCCAGCAACGACGACAGGACCTCCTACGAGCAGTACTTC
>TRBJ1-3|-|16|-|TRBV18
CASSNEQGTSGNTIYF
TGTGCCAGCTCAAATGAACAGGGTACCTCTGGAAACACCATATATTTT
>TRBJ2-1|-|14|once|TRBV4-1
CASSQDGRRYEQFF
TGCGCCAGCAGCCAAGATGGGAGGAGGTATGAGCAGTTCTTC
>TRBJ1-2|TRBD1|15|-|TRBV28
CASSLGGTGGFGYTF
TGTGCCAGCAGTTTAGGCGGGACAGGGGGTTTTGGCTACACCTTC
>TRBJ1-6|-|13|-|TRBV10-3
CAISDNTNSPLHF
TGTGCCATCAGTGACAACACGAATTCACCCCTCCACTTT
>TRBJ1-6|-|14|-|TRBV25-1
CASSGQGRDSPLHF
TGTGCCAGCAGTGGTCAGGGTCGGGATTCACCCCTCCACTTT
>TRBJ2-5|-|14|-|TRBV5-1
CASRRQAPQETQYF
TGCGCCAGCAGGCGACAGGCTCCCCAAGAGACCCAGTACTTC
>TRBJ2-7|TRBD2|14|-|TRBV6-5
CASRGEGESYEQYF
TGTGCCAGTCGGGGGGAAGGGGAGTCCTACGAGCAGTACTTC
>TRBJ1-5|TRBD1|14|-|TRBV28
CASKGTELNQPQHF
TGTGCCAGCAAGGGGACAGAGCTAAATCAGCCCCAGCATTTT
>TRBJ2-1|TRBD1|14|-|TRBV2
CASMRDRDENEQFF
TGTGCCAGCATGAGGGACAGGGATGAAAATGAGCAGTTCTTC
>TRBJ2-3|-|15|few|TRBV11-3
CASSLSSGPGDTQYF
TGTGCCAGCAGCTTATCATCAGGTCCCGGAGATACGCAGTATTTT
>TRBJ2-7|-|13|-|TRBV7-8
CASSYREGDEQYF
TGTGCCAGCAGCTACAGGGAGGGCGACGAGCAGTACTTC
>TRBJ2-1|TRBD2|16|-|TRBV5-4
CASSLGGTSGHNEQFF
TGTGCCAGCAGCTTGGGGGGGACTAGCGGTCACAATGAGCAGTTCTTC
>TRBJ2-5|TRBD1|14|-|TRBV4-3
CASSLRTGGETQYF
TGCGCCAGCAGCCTACGGACAGGGGGAGAGACCCAGTACTTC
>TRBJ2-5|TRBD2|15|-|TRBV7-9
CASRGTTLIKETQYF
TGTGCCAGCAGAGGGACTACGCTCATCAAAGAGACCCAGTACTTC
>TRBJ1-4|TRBD1|14|few|TRBV10-3
CAIRAGTGDEKLFF
TGTGCCATCAGGGCGGGGACAGGGGATGAAAAACTGTTTTTT
>TRBJ2-3|TRBD2|18|-|TRBV4-2
CASSQDQPAGGASDTQYF
TGTGCCAGCAGCCAAGATCAGCCGGCGGGGGGCGCGTCAGATACGCAGTATTTT
>TRBJ2-7|-|14|few|TRBV3-1/TRBV3-2
CASSQWPGNYEQYF
TGTGCCAGCAGCCAATGGCCAGGGAACTACGAGCAGTACTTC
>TRBJ1-4|TRBD1|12|-|TRBV6-6
CASSWTGEKLFF
TGTGCCAGCAGTTGGACAGGGGAAAAACTGTTTTTT
>TRBJ1-3|TRBD1|16|-|TRBV7-2
CASSEHGQGSGNTIYF
TGTGCCAGCAGCGAGCACGGACAGGGCTCTGGAAACACCATATATTTT
>TRBJ2-7|-|13|-|TRBV18
CASSRDSTYEQYF
TGTGCCAGCTCGCGGGACAGTACCTACGAGCAGTACTTC
>TRBJ1-1|-|12|-|TRBV5-1
CASSRTGTEAFF
TGCGCCAGCAGCAGAACGGGCACTGAAGCTTTCTTT
>TRBJ1-6|TRBD1|19|few|TRBV7-9
CASSRDWVRDREGNSPLHF
TGTGCCAGCAGCCGAGACTGGGTCCGGGACAGGGAAGGTAATTCACCCCTCCACTTT
>TRBJ2-2|-|16|few|TRBV12-5
CASGLTQGRDTGELFF
TGTGCTAGTGGTTTGACCCAGGGTCGGGACACCGGGGAGCTGTTTTTT